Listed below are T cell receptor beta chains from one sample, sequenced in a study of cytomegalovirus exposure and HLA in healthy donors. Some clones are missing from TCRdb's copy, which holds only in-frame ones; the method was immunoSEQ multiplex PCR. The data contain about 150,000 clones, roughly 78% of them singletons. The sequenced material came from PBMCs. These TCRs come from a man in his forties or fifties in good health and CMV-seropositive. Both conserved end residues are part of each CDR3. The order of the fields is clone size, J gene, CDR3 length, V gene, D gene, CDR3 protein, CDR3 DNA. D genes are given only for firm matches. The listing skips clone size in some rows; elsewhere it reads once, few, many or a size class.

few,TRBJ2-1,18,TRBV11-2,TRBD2,CASSLEGGGRATYNEQFF,TGTGCCAGCAGCTTAGAGGGTGGCGGGAGAGCGACCTACAATGAGCAGTTCTTC
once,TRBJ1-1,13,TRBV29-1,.,CSARLRLNTEAFF,TGCAGCGCGAGACTTCGGCTGAACACTGAAGCTTTCTTT
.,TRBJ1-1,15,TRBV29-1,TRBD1,CSVRTGQQGGAEAFF,TGCAGCGTTCGGACAGGGCAACAGGGTGGTGCTGAAGCTTTCTTT
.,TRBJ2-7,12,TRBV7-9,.,CASSPLRGEQYF,TGTGCCAGCAGCCCTCTAAGGGGCGAGCAGTACTTC
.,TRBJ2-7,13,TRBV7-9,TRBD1,CATTGTGPYEQYF,TGTGCCACTACCGGGACAGGGCCATACGAGCAGTACTTC
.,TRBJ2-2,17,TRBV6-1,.,CASSAQPTGMVSRELFF,TGTGCCAGCAGTGCCCAACCTACAGGGATGGTAAGCCGGGAGCTGTTTTTT
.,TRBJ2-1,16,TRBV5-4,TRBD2,CASSSTPDRGLMEQFF,TGTGCCAGCAGCTCTACACCCGACCGGGGACTAATGGAGCAGTTCTTC
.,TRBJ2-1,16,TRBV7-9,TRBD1,CASSTSTGTDYNEQFF,TGTGCCAGCAGCACCTCGACAGGGACCGACTACAATGAGCAGTTCTTC
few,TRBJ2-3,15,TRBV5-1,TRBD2,CASSISGRLTDTQYF,TGCGCCAGCAGCATTAGCGGGAGGTTAACAGATACGCAGTATTTT
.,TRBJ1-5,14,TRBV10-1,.,CASSSGHPNQPQHF,TGCGCCAGCAGTTCCGGACACCCCAATCAGCCCCAGCATTTT
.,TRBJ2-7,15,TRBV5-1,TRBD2,CASSFSLAGSGEQYF,TGCGCCAGCAGCTTCAGCCTAGCGGGATCAGGCGAGCAGTACTTC
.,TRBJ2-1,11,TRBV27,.,CATGRYNEQFF,TGTGCCACCGGGAGATACAATGAGCAGTTCTTC
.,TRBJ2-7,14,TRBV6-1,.,CASSEGGLPYEQYF,TGTGCCAGCAGTGAAGGGGGCTTGCCCTACGAGCAGTACTTC
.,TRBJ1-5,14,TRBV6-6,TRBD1,CASRPGDRDQPQHF,TGTGCCAGCAGACCTGGGGACAGGGATCAGCCCCAGCATTTT
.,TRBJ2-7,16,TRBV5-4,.,CASSPTSHQSSYEQYF,TGTGCCAGCAGCCCCACCTCGCACCAATCCTCCTACGAACAGTACTTC
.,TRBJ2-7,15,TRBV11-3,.,CASSLGGGVSAEQYF,TGTGCCAGCAGCTTAGGAGGGGGGGTGAGCGCCGAGCAGTACTTC
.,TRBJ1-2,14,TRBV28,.,CASTERVLGYGYTF,TGTGCCAGCACCGAGCGCGTACTAGGTTATGGCTACACCTTC